A single sample is the source of the 23 T cell receptor beta chains below, sequenced in a study of OX40 agonist ivuxolimab in advanced cancers. The table came from immunoSEQ multiplex PCR; TCRdb's copy has only in-frame clones and leaves some out. The sample contains about 81,000 clones, 85% to 95% of which appear only once. The specimen comprised CD4+ or CD8+ T cells sorted from blood, sampled in a trial of the OX40 agonist ivuxolimab. The receptors stem from an adult with an advanced solid tumor such as melanoma, head and neck, liver or kidney cancer.

The chain recombines TRBV27 with TRBJ2-7; 9 bases agree with TRBD1. CDR1 and CDR2 (germline): MNHEY, SMNVEV (reference sequence). V was pared by 4 bases and J by 2 bases, with 12 bases of the junction left unmatched. The CDR3 runs to 17 residues. Here the CDR3 reads CASSWGSGQGPTYEQYF. Written as DNA, the CDR3 is TGTGCCAGCAGTTGGGGGAGTGGACAGGGGCCAACCTACGAGCAGTACTTC.

V and J are TRBV7-2 and TRBJ1-4; D may be TRBD1 (6 bases). The CDR3 spans 17 residues. With 4 bases removed from V and 0 bases from J, the gap between germline ends came to 15 bases. CDR1 SGHTA and CDR2 FQGNSA come from the germline V gene. The CDR3 DNA reads as TGTGCCAGCAGCTCGCCCGCGGACAGACCAACTAATGAAAAACTGTTTTTT. Amino acids: CASSSPADRPTNEKLFF.

V usage is TRBV6-5 and J usage is TRBJ1-4; no firm D call. V was shortened by 2 bases and J by 0 bases, with 10 bases between the two germline ends. Per the germline V gene, CDR1 is MNHEY and CDR2 is SVGAGI. The CDR3 length is 16 residues. CDR3 protein: CASSYRTVATNEKLFF. In DNA, the CDR3 is TGTGCCAGCAGTTACCGTACCGTTGCAACTAATGAAAAACTGTTTTTT.

The V gene is TRBV27, the J gene TRBJ2-7; perhaps TRBD2 as D (6 bases). The CDR3 consists of 11 residues. Trimming took 4 bases from V and 6 from J, leaving 7 bases between them. CDR1 is MNHEY and CDR2 is SMNVEV in the germline V gene (reference sequence). The CDR3 DNA reads as TGTGCCAGCAGTTGGGGGGTCGAGCAGTACTTC. Its protein is CASSWGVEQYF.

The chain couples TRBV20-1 to TRBJ2-7; 7 bases map to TRBD1. CDR1 and CDR2 (germline): DFQATT, SNEGSKA (reference sequence). The CDR3 is made up of 11 amino acids. Losses at the gene ends were 6 bases for V and 5 bases for J; bases not matched to a gene: 4. The CDR3 reads CSAPDRNEQYF. DNA of the CDR3: TGCAGTGCACCGGACAGGAACGAGCAGTACTTC.

This chain connects TRBV5-1 to TRBJ1-3, with TRBD1 matching over 7 bases. This CDR3 comprises 17 residues. The V gene end was trimmed by 2 bases and the J gene end by 0 bases; junction bases not matched to a gene: 8. Germline V gene data show CDR1 as SGHRS and CDR2 as YFSETQ. CDR3 residues: CASSFGTGVLSGNTIYF. DNA of the CDR3: TGCGCCAGCAGCTTTGGCACAGGGGTCCTCTCTGGAAACACCATATATTTT.

The rearrangement joins TRBV4-3 to TRBJ2-1, with D maybe TRBD2 (6 bases). Trimming pared 0 bases from V and 2 bases from J, leaving 17 bases between. The CDR3 runs 18 residues. Germline assignment: CDR1 LGHNA and CDR2 YSLEER. This CDR3 is CASSQDGGSQGAYNEQFF. DNA for the CDR3: TGCGCCAGCAGCCAAGATGGAGGGTCCCAGGGAGCCTACAATGAGCAGTTCTTC.

This rearrangement joins TRBV29-1 to TRBJ2-7; 9 bases map to TRBD2. The V gene's germline CDR1 is SQVTM and CDR2 ANQGSEA. The CDR3 length is 15 residues. The junction had 9 bases not matched to a gene; V was cut back by 0 bases and J by 6 bases. CDR3 sequence: CSVEDRGLAGSEQYF. CDR3 nucleotide sequence: TGCAGCGTTGAAGATAGGGGCCTAGCGGGAAGCGAGCAGTACTTC.

The chain carries TRBV27 and TRBJ1-5, with D unclear. Trimming cost V 3 bases and J 0 bases, with 9 bases left between them. This CDR3 has 15 amino acids. Per germline, CDR1 MNHEY and CDR2 SMNVEV (reference sequence). This chain's CDR3 is CASSLRASSNQPQHF. The DNA of the CDR3 is TGTGCCAGCAGTTTGCGGGCCAGTAGCAATCAGCCCCAGCATTTT.

J is TRBJ2-2 and V is TRBV9; 8 bases agree with TRBD2. J lost 4 bases, V lost 4 bases, and 6 bases had no gene match. This CDR3 spans 15 amino acids. CDR1 is SGDLS, CDR2 YYNGEE, per germline. CDR3: CASSLRGGSTGELFF. CDR3 sequence (DNA): TGTGCCAGCAGCCTCCGGGGGGGAAGCACCGGGGAGCTGTTTTTT.

The V and J genes are TRBV4-2 and TRBJ2-7; 10 bases are a match to TRBD2. After removal of 4 bases from V and 7 bases from J, the junction contained 7 bases not matched to a gene. The CDR3 runs 14 residues. Germline CDR1 is LGHNA and CDR2 is YNFKEQ. The CDR3: CASSPSGSEMEQYF. CDR3 nucleotides: TGTGCCAGCAGCCCTAGCGGGAGCGAAATGGAGCAGTACTTC.

The V and J genes are TRBV7-6 and TRBJ2-1; 7 bases line up with TRBD2. The V gene's germline CDR1 is SGHVS and CDR2 FNYEAQ. The CDR3 spans 17 residues. V lost 5 bases, J lost 5 bases, and 15 bases stayed unmatched. The CDR3 spells CASSRVVGLSRDNEQFF. The DNA of the CDR3 is TGTGCCAGCAGCCGGGTGGTGGGACTATCGAGGGACAATGAGCAGTTCTTC.

In its sample, this clone is medium-sized. The chain joins TRBV6-6 to TRBJ2-3; TRBD2 aligns across 7 bases. J lost 4 bases, V lost 5 bases, and 9 bases had no gene match. The CDR3 sequence is 15 residues long. CDR1 and CDR2 from the germline V gene are MNHNY and SVGAGI (reference sequence). In nucleotides, the CDR3 is TGTGCCAGCAGTACCCCCGAGGGAGGGCCAGATACGCAGTATTTT. Translated, it gives CASSTPEGGPDTQYF.

The V call is TRBV7-6, the J call TRBJ2-1; either TRBD1 or TRBD2 may supply D (6 bases each). Trimming left V 5 bases short and J 1 base short, with 12 bases between. The CDR3 consists of 15 residues. Germline V lookup: CDR1 SGHVS, CDR2 FNYEAQ. In nucleotides, the CDR3 is TGTGCCAGCAGCCTAGGGGGGACGTCCTACAATGAGCAGTTCTTC. Protein: CASSLGGTSYNEQFF.

V is TRBV29-1 and J is TRBJ1-1; 10 bases are a match to TRBD1. V dropped 3 bases and J dropped 3; count of bases not matched to a gene: 4. Germline loops: CDR1 SQVTM, CDR2 ANQGSEA. There are 14 residues in the CDR3. CDR3 sequence (DNA): TGCAGCGTTGACCCGACAGGGGGCTACACTGAAGCTTTCTTT. Amino acid sequence: CSVDPTGGYTEAFF.

The chain couples TRBV7-6 to TRBJ2-7; possibly TRBD1 for D (6 bases). CDR1 is SGHVS and CDR2 is FNYEAQ in the germline V gene. V gave up 5 bases and J gave up 0 bases, with 17 bases separating them. The CDR3 has 16 residues. The DNA for the CDR3 is TGTGCCAGCAGCCGCTCCGGGACACCGAACTCCTACGAGCAGTACTTC. Translated: CASSRSGTPNSYEQYF.

This clone is a singleton in its sample. The chain is built from TRBV11-2 and TRBJ2-7, with a tentative D call TRBD1 (6 bases). The CDR3 consists of 13 residues. V dropped 5 bases and J dropped 0 bases, with 8 bases sitting between them. Germline V CDR1 and CDR2: SGHAT, FQNNGV. The CDR3 region has the DNA TGTGCCAGCAGCCCGGGACACTCCTACGAGCAGTACTTC. It translates to CASSPGHSYEQYF. The full variable domain, rest sourced from reference TRBV11-2 and TRBJ2-7, is EAGVAQSPRYKIIEKRQSVAFWCNPISGHATLYWYQQILGQGPKLLIQFQNNGVVDDSQLPKDRFSAERLKGVDSTLKIQPAKLEDSAVYLCASSPGHSYEQYFGPGTRLTVT.

V is TRBV19 and J is TRBJ2-3; D remains unclear. V was shortened by 9 bases and J by 3 bases, with 10 bases between the two germline ends. This CDR3 has 12 residues. The germline gives CDR1 LNHDA, CDR2 SQIVND (reference sequence). The CDR3 nucleotides are TGTGCCAGCAAGGCCGTTACAGATACGCAGTATTTT. Translating it yields CASKAVTDTQYF.

J is TRBJ1-5 and V is TRBV15; 7 bases are a match to TRBD1. CDR1 and CDR2 from the germline V gene are LNHNV and YYDKDF (reference sequence). V lost 0 bases and J lost 3; bases outside the gene matches: 2. CDR3 size: 15 residues. DNA for the CDR3: TGTGCCACCAGCAGAGATAGGGGGCCCAATCAGCCCCAGCATTTT. This sequence encodes CATSRDRGPNQPQHF.

The chain combines TRBV5-6 with TRBJ1-1; D call uncertain. Trimming took 4 bases from V and 4 from J, leaving 14 bases between them. Germline CDR1 and CDR2: SGHDT and YYEEEE. CDR3 size: 14 residues. As DNA, the CDR3 is TGTGCCAGCAGCCCGCGCGGTTCGCGCACTGAAGCTTTCTTT. Protein sequence: CASSPRGSRTEAFF.

The chain employs TRBV28 and TRBJ2-7; the match to TRBD1 covers 7 bases. CDR3 length equals 14 residues. Looked up from germline, CDR1 is MDHEN and CDR2 is SYDVKM. Trimming at V came to 5 bases and at J to 6 bases, leaving 10 bases not matched to a gene. CDR3 DNA: TGTGCCAGCAGTCCGACAGGGAATATTGGCGAGCAGTACTTC. Protein product: CASSPTGNIGEQYF. Based on the CDR3 plus reference TRBV28 and TRBJ2-7, the full variable domain is DVKVTQSSRYLVKRTGEKVFLECVQDMDHENMFWYRQDPGLGLRLIYFSYDVKMKEKGDIPEGYSVSREKKERFSLILESASTNQTSMYLCASSPTGNIGEQYFGPGTRLTVT.

The chain recombines TRBV9 with TRBJ2-5; 13 nucleotides align to TRBD2. Per the germline V gene, CDR1 is SGDLS and CDR2 is YYNGEE. The CDR3 sequence is 17 residues long. Unmatched junction bases numbered 10, after V lost 3 bases and J lost 5 bases. The CDR3 nucleotides are TGTGCCAGCAGCGAGGGCACTAGCGGGAGGGCGGTGGAGACCCAGTACTTC. Translated, it gives CASSEGTSGRAVETQYF.

The chain carries TRBV18 and TRBJ2-7, with D hard to call. Trimming pared 3 bases from V and 5 bases from J, leaving 14 bases between. CDR3 length equals 14 residues. The germline CDR1 and CDR2 sequences are KGHSH and LQKENI. CDR3 amino acids: CASSPGRVFDEQYF. CDR3 nucleotides: TGTGCCAGCTCACCGGGAAGGGTATTCGACGAGCAGTACTTC.